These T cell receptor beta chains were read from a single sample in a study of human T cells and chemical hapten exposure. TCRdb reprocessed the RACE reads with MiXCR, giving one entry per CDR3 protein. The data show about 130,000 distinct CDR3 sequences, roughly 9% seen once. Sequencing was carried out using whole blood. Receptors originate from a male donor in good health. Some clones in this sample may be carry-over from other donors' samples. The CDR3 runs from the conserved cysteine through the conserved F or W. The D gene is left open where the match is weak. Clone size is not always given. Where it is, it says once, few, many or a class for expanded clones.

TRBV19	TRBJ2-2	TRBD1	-	TGTGCCAGTAGGAGTGACAGGGGCCTTGACACCGGGGAGCTGTTTTTT	CASRSDRGLDTGELFF
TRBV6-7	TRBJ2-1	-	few	TGTGCCAGCAGTTACGAGCAGTTCTTC	CASSYEQFF
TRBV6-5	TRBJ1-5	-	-	TGTGCCAGCGGGACTTATAGCAATCAGCCCCAGCATTTT	CASGTYSNQPQHF
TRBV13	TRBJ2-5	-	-	TGTGCCAGCTCCCCCGAGTACCTCGAGACCCAGTACTTC	CASSPEYLETQYF
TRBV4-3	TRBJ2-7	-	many	TGCGCCAGCAGCCAAGCCCTGGACGGATCCGCGTACGAGCAGTACTTC	CASSQALDGSAYEQYF
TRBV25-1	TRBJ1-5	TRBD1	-	TGTGCCAGCAGCCCGGGACAGGGGGCGAATCAGCCCCAGCATTTT	CASSPGQGANQPQHF
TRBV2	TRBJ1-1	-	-	TGTGCCAGCAGCCCAAGGGAGGGGTTGAACACTGAAGCTTTCTTT	CASSPREGLNTEAFF
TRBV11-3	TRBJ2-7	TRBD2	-	TGTGTCAGCAGCTTCAGCGGGGCCGCCTACGAGCAGTACTTC	CVSSFSGAAYEQYF
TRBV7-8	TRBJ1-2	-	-	TGTGCCAGCAGCCCCTCCCGTCCAGACAGCACCTATGGCTACACCTTC	CASSPSRPDSTYGYTF
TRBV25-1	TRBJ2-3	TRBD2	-	TGTGCCAGCAGTGACACCGAGCTAGCGGGGACAGATACGCAGTATTTT	CASSDTELAGTDTQYF
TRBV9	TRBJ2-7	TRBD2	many	TGTGCCAGCAGCGTGGGGGGAGGGACTAGCGGGGGAAGGAACCACGAGCAGTACTTC	CASSVGGGTSGGRNHEQYF
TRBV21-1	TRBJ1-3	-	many	TGTGCCAGCAATACAGGGGGCTCGGACACCATATATTTT	CASNTGGSDTIYF
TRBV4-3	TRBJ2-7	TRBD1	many	TGCGCCAGCAGCGTTTACCGGGACAGGGGCCACGAGCAGTACTTC	CASSVYRDRGHEQYF
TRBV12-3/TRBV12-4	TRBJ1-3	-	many	TGTGCCACCGCGAGGGTTCGGGGAAACACCATATATTTT	CATARVRGNTIYF
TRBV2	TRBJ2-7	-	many	TGTGCCAGCAAGGGAGCTGGCGAGCAGTACTTC	CASKGAGEQYF
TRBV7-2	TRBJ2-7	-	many	TGTGCCAGCAGCCTCAGGTACGAGCAGTACTTC	CASSLRYEQYF
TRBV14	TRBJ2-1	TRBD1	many	TGTGCCAGCAGCCAATTTGGGACAGTCGACTCCTACAATGAGCAGTTCTTC	CASSQFGTVDSYNEQFF
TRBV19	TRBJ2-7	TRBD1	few	TGTGCCAGTAGTTCCTTGGGACAGGGGGCCCACGAGCAGTACTTC	CASSSLGQGAHEQYF
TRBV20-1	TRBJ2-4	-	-	TGCAGTGCTAGAGATGAGCTGCTAGCCAAAAACATTCAGTACTTC	CSARDELLAKNIQYF
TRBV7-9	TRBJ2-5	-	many	TGTGCCAGCAGCCTCGTTCAGGGGCGAGGAGAGACCCAGTACTTC	CASSLVQGRGETQYF
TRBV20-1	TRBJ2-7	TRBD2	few	TGCAGTGCTAGAGATCAGGGGCGGGAGGTAACCTACGAGCAGTACTTC	CSARDQGREVTYEQYF
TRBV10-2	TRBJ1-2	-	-	TGCGCCAGCAGTGGACAGCATGGCTACACCTTC	CASSGQHGYTF
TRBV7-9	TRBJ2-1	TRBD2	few	TGTGCCACCATCCTAGCGGAAAACTACAATGAGCAGTTCTTC	CATILAENYNEQFF
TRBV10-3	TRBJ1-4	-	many	TGTGCCATCAGTGAAAAGGGCCAGCGTCAGCTAGGAACTAATGAAAAACTGTTTTTT	CAISEKGQRQLGTNEKLFF
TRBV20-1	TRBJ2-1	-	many	TGCAGTGCTAGAAGAATCGAGACGGACAACAATGAGCAGTTCTTC	CSARRIETDNNEQFF
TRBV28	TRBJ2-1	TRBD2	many	TGTGCCAGCAGTTTAGGGAGGACTAGCGGCATCTACAATGAGCAGTTCTTC	CASSLGRTSGIYNEQFF
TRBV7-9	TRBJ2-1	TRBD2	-	TGTGCCAGCAGCTTAGGACTAGCGGGAGGGAGCTGGAATGAGCAGTTCTTC	CASSLGLAGGSWNEQFF
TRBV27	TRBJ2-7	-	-	TGTGCCAGCAGTTTCCAGGGTCTTGTTTACGAGCAGTACTTC	CASSFQGLVYEQYF
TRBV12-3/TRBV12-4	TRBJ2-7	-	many	TGTGCCAGCAACCCCTCGGGTACAGGGCGAGGCGAGCAGTACTTC	CASNPSGTGRGEQYF
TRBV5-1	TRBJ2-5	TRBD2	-	TGCGCCAGCAGCTTGCTCCAGCGGGATCGCCAAGAGACCCAGTACTTC	CASSLLQRDRQETQYF
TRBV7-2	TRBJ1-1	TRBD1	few	TGTGCCAGCAGCTTTGAAGGGGGCAGGATGAACACTGAAGCTTTCTTT	CASSFEGGRMNTEAFF
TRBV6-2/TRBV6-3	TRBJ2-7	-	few	TGTGCCAGCAGTTACTCGAGTAGCGGCGTCGCCTACGAGCAGTACTTC	CASSYSSSGVAYEQYF
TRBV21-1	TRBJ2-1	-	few	TGTGCCAGCAGCAAGGCCGCTACCTCTGAGCAGTTCTTC	CASSKAATSEQFF
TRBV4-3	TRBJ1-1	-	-	TGCGCCAGCAGCCAAGATAGCATCAACACTGAAGCTTTCTTT	CASSQDSINTEAFF
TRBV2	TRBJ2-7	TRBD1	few	TGTGCCAGCATGAGGACAGGGGTACAGGACGAGCAGTACTTC	CASMRTGVQDEQYF
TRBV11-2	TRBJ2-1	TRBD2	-	TGTGCCAGCAGCTTAATTGGACTAGCGGGGGGTAGCTCCTACAATGAGCAGTTCTTC	CASSLIGLAGGSSYNEQFF
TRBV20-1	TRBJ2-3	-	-	TGCAGTGCGTCGGGCCCCGGGGAGCCCAGGGGAGATACGCAGTATTTT	CSASGPGEPRGDTQYF
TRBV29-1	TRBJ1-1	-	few	TGCAGCGTTGAAGGGTCTCTCAGGGGTGGCACTGAAGCTTTCTTT	CSVEGSLRGGTEAFF
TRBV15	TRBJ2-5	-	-	TGTGCCACCAGCAGAGATCTTGAGGAACAAGAGACCCAGTACTTC	CATSRDLEEQETQYF
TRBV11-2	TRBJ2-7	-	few	TGTGCCAGCAGCCCGGTTATAAGACTAGTCAACTCCGAGCAGTACTTC	CASSPVIRLVNSEQYF
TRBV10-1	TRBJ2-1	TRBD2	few	TGCGCCAGCAGTGGCTCGGGACTAGCCACCAAAGGGTACTACAATGAGCAGTTCTTC	CASSGSGLATKGYYNEQFF
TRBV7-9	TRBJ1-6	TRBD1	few	TGTGCCAGCAGCTTATTGTCCGGGACAGGGAATTCACCCCTCCACTTT	CASSLLSGTGNSPLHF